These T cell receptor beta chains were read from a single sample in a study of T cell changes during pregnancy in multiple sclerosis. TCRdb's table, derived via immunoSEQ multiplex PCR, lists solely in-frame clones and lacks some. The repertoire includes roughly 18,000 clones, 80% to 90% of them detected once, and about 5% sits in the top ten. The starting material was CD8+ T cells from peripheral blood mononuclear cells, obtained after pregnancy. These receptors were collected from a female donor in good health, enrolled as a control in a pregnancy study. Each CDR3 is given with its conserved first and last residue. The order of the fields is D gene, CDR3 length, J gene, clone size, V gene, CDR3 DNA, CDR3 protein. The D gene is left open where the match is weak. Not every row has a clone size; where given, it reads once, few, many or a size class.

D gene: .; CDR3 length: 15; J gene: TRBJ2-5; clone size: .; V gene: TRBV4-3; CDR3 DNA: TGCGCCAGCAGCGCTCTAGGTTTGCCACAAGAGACCCAGTACTTC; CDR3 protein: CASSALGLPQETQYF
D gene: .; CDR3 length: 15; J gene: TRBJ2-5; clone size: .; V gene: TRBV9; CDR3 DNA: TGTGCCAGCAGCGCCTTGACTAGGCGCCAAGAGACCCAGTACTTC; CDR3 protein: CASSALTRRQETQYF
D gene: .; CDR3 length: 17; J gene: TRBJ1-2; clone size: .; V gene: TRBV21-1; CDR3 DNA: TGTGCCAGCACCGTTGCCTTCGACAGGCGCATCTCCTATGGCTACACCTTC; CDR3 protein: CASTVAFDRRISYGYTF
D gene: TRBD2; CDR3 length: 15; J gene: TRBJ2-7; clone size: .; V gene: TRBV9; CDR3 DNA: TGTGCCAGCAGCGTAGCATCTAGCGGGGCCTACGAGCAGTACTTC; CDR3 protein: CASSVASSGAYEQYF
D gene: .; CDR3 length: 14; J gene: TRBJ1-6; clone size: .; V gene: TRBV5-6; CDR3 DNA: TGTGCCAGCAGCTTGGGGGCTGGGAATTCACCCCTCCACTTT; CDR3 protein: CASSLGAGNSPLHF
D gene: .; CDR3 length: 13; J gene: TRBJ1-1; clone size: .; V gene: TRBV19; CDR3 DNA: TGTGCCAGTAGTGGGACATTGAACACTGAAGCTTTCTTT; CDR3 protein: CASSGTLNTEAFF
D gene: .; CDR3 length: 15; J gene: TRBJ1-1; clone size: .; V gene: TRBV9; CDR3 DNA: TGTGCCAGCAGCCCCCCCGCGACAGTGAACACTGAAGCTTTCTTT; CDR3 protein: CASSPPATVNTEAFF
D gene: .; CDR3 length: 14; J gene: TRBJ1-5; clone size: .; V gene: TRBV27; CDR3 DNA: TGTGCCAGCAGGAACGGGACATCTGCTCAGCCCCAGCATTTT; CDR3 protein: CASRNGTSAQPQHF
D gene: .; CDR3 length: 16; J gene: TRBJ1-5; clone size: .; V gene: TRBV5-6; CDR3 DNA: TGTGCCAGCAGCCTGGGTCCGGGTAGATTGAATCAGCCCCAGCATTTT; CDR3 protein: CASSLGPGRLNQPQHF
D gene: .; CDR3 length: 13; J gene: TRBJ1-5; clone size: .; V gene: TRBV30; CDR3 DNA: TGTGCCTGGAGTCTGGCAGGCAATCAGCCCCAGCATTTT; CDR3 protein: CAWSLAGNQPQHF
D gene: TRBD2; CDR3 length: 16; J gene: TRBJ2-1; clone size: .; V gene: TRBV7-7; CDR3 DNA: TGTGCTAGCAGCTTAGCGGGACTAGCGGGGGGAAATGAGCAGTTCTTC; CDR3 protein: CASSLAGLAGGNEQFF
D gene: .; CDR3 length: 12; J gene: TRBJ2-7; clone size: .; V gene: TRBV2; CDR3 DNA: TGTGCCAGGCAGGGCTTGGCCTACGAGCAGTACTTC; CDR3 protein: CARQGLAYEQYF
D gene: .; CDR3 length: 13; J gene: TRBJ2-7; clone size: .; V gene: TRBV27; CDR3 DNA: TGTGCCTCCTACGGGTCCCGGCCCTACGAGCAGTACTTC; CDR3 protein: CASYGSRPYEQYF
D gene: .; CDR3 length: 16; J gene: TRBJ2-1; clone size: .; V gene: TRBV7-9; CDR3 DNA: TGTGCCAGCAGCTTACGTCAGGACTACATCTCCAATGAGCAGTTCTTC; CDR3 protein: CASSLRQDYISNEQFF
D gene: .; CDR3 length: 12; J gene: TRBJ1-4; clone size: few; V gene: TRBV4-2; CDR3 DNA: TGTGCCAGCGCGTTGCTGAATGAAAAACTGTTTTTT; CDR3 protein: CASALLNEKLFF
D gene: .; CDR3 length: 16; J gene: TRBJ2-3; clone size: .; V gene: TRBV9; CDR3 DNA: TGTGCCAGCAGCGCCGGGACTTTTGAATCAACAGATACGCAGTATTTT; CDR3 protein: CASSAGTFESTDTQYF
D gene: TRBD2; CDR3 length: 15; J gene: TRBJ2-1; clone size: once; V gene: TRBV7-8; CDR3 DNA: TGTGCCAGCAGCGCCGGGACTAGCGGGGTGGAGGAGCAGTTCTTC; CDR3 protein: CASSAGTSGVEEQFF
D gene: .; CDR3 length: 16; J gene: TRBJ1-3; clone size: .; V gene: TRBV5-1; CDR3 DNA: TGCGCCAGCAGCTTGGCTATCCCGACAGCTGGAAACACCATATATTTT; CDR3 protein: CASSLAIPTAGNTIYF
D gene: .; CDR3 length: 14; J gene: TRBJ2-7; clone size: .; V gene: TRBV6-6; CDR3 DNA: TGTGCCAGCAGTCCCACCGGTCTCTCCTACGAGCAGTACTTC; CDR3 protein: CASSPTGLSYEQYF
D gene: .; CDR3 length: 14; J gene: TRBJ2-7; clone size: .; V gene: TRBV7-2; CDR3 DNA: TGTGCCAGCAGCCCAGGGGACAAGCCCTACGAGCAGTACTTC; CDR3 protein: CASSPGDKPYEQYF
D gene: .; CDR3 length: 15; J gene: TRBJ1-1; clone size: .; V gene: TRBV9; CDR3 DNA: TGTGCCAGCAGCGTCTCTCCTAGTTTGAACACTGAAGCTTTCTTT; CDR3 protein: CASSVSPSLNTEAFF
D gene: .; CDR3 length: 14; J gene: TRBJ2-7; clone size: .; V gene: TRBV4-3; CDR3 DNA: TGCGCCAGCAGCCAAAACTTAATCGACTACGAGCAGTACTTC; CDR3 protein: CASSQNLIDYEQYF